This section outlines one T cell receptor beta chain sequence together with its context. In the authors' workflow: Estimated nucleated cell counts came from reference gene primer amplification. Using immunoSEQ multiplex PCR, the repertoire was profiled, and TCRdb retains in-frame clones only, with some absent. The V and J calls and clone size are taken from that table; D and trimming were inferred from the DNA. The repertoire holds 75,000 or so clones, with around four fifths as singletons. V lost 7 bases, J lost 1 base, and 23 bases lay in between. This CDR3 region has 17 residues. Germline values: CDR1 SGDLS, CDR2 YYNGEE. This entry comes from a study of blood T cell repertoires in COVID-19. Study at large: From the United States, Italy and Spain came samples of acute and convalescent COVID-19. From T cells, B-cell-depleted T cells, or PBMCs came the material, which was cDNA or gDNA.

This TCR derives from an elderly woman with acute or convalescent COVID-19. The sequenced material came from peripheral blood. The V call is TRBV9, the J call TRBJ1-1, with D uncertain. The CDR3: CASAKSGEVFGNTEAFF. For the CDR3, the DNA is TGTGCCAGCGCTAAGAGCGGGGAGGTATTTGGGAACACTGAAGCTTTCTTT.